This T cell receptor (beta chain) is drawn from a study of multiple sclerosis patients with progressive multifocal leukoencephalopathy. Spiked into each PCR were synthetic inline TR CDR3 controls of all V-J pairings. Repertoires were generated with immunoSEQ multiplex PCR, while TCRdb's copy carries only in-frame clones and drops some. The sample records roughly 30,000 clones, more than 75% being singletons. Described time point: before natalizumab initiation. All PML patients were female, and all patients had earlier interferon beta. The sample was PBMCs. This receptor was taken from a human donor with multiple sclerosis.

CDR3 residues: CASSPPDVYEQYF. The CDR3 DNA reads as TGTGCCAGCAGCCCCCCCGATGTCTACGAGCAGTACTTC. V gene TRBV5-5 combines with J gene TRBJ2-5; D remains unclear. The end of the DNA fits TRBJ2-7 better, so the J call may be wrong. Per germline, CDR1 SGHKS and CDR2 YYEKEE (reference sequence). The CDR3 is 13 amino acids.